This TCR beta chain was recovered during a study of blood T cell repertoires in COVID-19. Study summary: Samples came from the United States, Italy and Spain, spanning acute and convalescent COVID-19. T cells, B-cell-depleted T cells, or PBMCs supplied cDNA or gDNA.

V was shortened by 2 bases and J by 0 bases, with 7 bases between the two germline ends. CDR3 size: 14 residues. Germline CDR1 and CDR2: SGHTA and FQGTGA. Per the study methods: Amplification of reference gene primers provided the estimated nucleated cell counts. Measured with immunoSEQ multiplex PCR; TCRdb has only the in-frame clones, and not every one. V and J calls and clone size follow that table, whereas D and trimming were derived from the DNA. The sample consists of more than 400,000 clones, approximately 83% of them appearing once. The J gene is TRBJ1-2, the V gene TRBV7-3; the D is unclear. The sequenced sample was peripheral blood. The source of this sequence is a human donor in a cohort sampled during active COVID-19. CDR3 sequence reads: CASSLEGSNYGYTF. The CDR3 DNA reads TGTGCCAGCAGCTTAGAGGGATCTAACTATGGCTACACCTTC.